A selection of T cell receptor beta chains follows, all from one sample in a study of T cells in Graves' hyperthyroidism and ophthalmopathy. One entry per CDR3 protein, called by TCRdb with MiXCR from the multiplex PCR reads. The table records 400,000 to 500,000 distinct CDR3 sequences, roughly an eighth of them present only once. Input material: blood. The receptors derive from a woman aged 18-35 years with Graves' hyperthyroidism. Both conserved end residues are part of each CDR3. Each record gives: V gene, D gene, CDR3 length, J gene, clone size, CDR3 DNA, CDR3 protein. A D gene is named only where the DNA matches it firmly. The size entry is marked missing in some rows and otherwise reads once, few, many or a size class.

>TRBV6-5|.|13|TRBJ1-1|many
TGTGCCAGCAGTTACTACCAGGCCACTGAAGCTTTCTTT
CASSYYQATEAFF
>TRBV4-3|.|15|TRBJ1-3|.
TGCGCCAGCAGCCAAGATGTCGGCGGTGGAAACACCATATATTTT
CASSQDVGGGNTIYF
>TRBV18|.|14|TRBJ1-2|many
TGTGCCAGCTCACCAAAGCAGGGTTCATATGGCTACACCTTC
CASSPKQGSYGYTF
>TRBV20-1|.|14|TRBJ1-2|many
TGCAGTGCTAGAGCAAGCCCCGCTAACTATGGCTACACCTTC
CSARASPANYGYTF
>TRBV28|.|13|TRBJ1-2|many
TGTGCCAGCAGGACCACCAGCCCTCTGGGCTACACCTTC
CASRTTSPLGYTF
>TRBV14|.|15|TRBJ1-2|.
TGTGCCAGCAGCCAAATGCCCGGGGCAGGGGCTGGCTACACCTTC
CASSQMPGAGAGYTF
>TRBV7-3|.|14|TRBJ2-2|many
TGTGCCAGCAGCTTAACTGACTACGCCGGGGAGCTGTTTTTT
CASSLTDYAGELFF
>TRBV12-5|.|15|TRBJ2-1|many
TGTGCTAGTGGTTTGGTATTGACCACCTATCCTGAGCAGTTCTTC
CASGLVLTTYPEQFF
>TRBV12-3/TRBV12-4|TRBD2|15|TRBJ2-3|many
TGTGCCAGCACTTCGACTAGCGGGTCTTCCTATACGCAGTATTTT
CASTSTSGSSYTQYF
>TRBV29-1|.|17|TRBJ2-1|few
TGCAGCGTTGAGTCCGGAGGGGATACGAGCCCCTACAATGAGCAGTTCTTC
CSVESGGDTSPYNEQFF
>TRBV28|.|13|TRBJ1-2|many
TGTGCCAGCACCGAGGACATAATCTATGGCTACACCTTC
CASTEDIIYGYTF
>TRBV10-3|TRBD2|16|TRBJ2-5|.
TGTGCCATCAGTGAGGTGAGGCTAGCGGGAGGAGAGACCCAGTACTTC
CAISEVRLAGGETQYF
>TRBV20-1|.|15|TRBJ2-5|.
TGCAGTGCTAGAGATGGGGGGACGGGGCAAGAGACCCAGTACTTC
CSARDGGTGQETQYF
>TRBV6-1|.|13|TRBJ2-5|few
TGTGCCAGCGTCCGGGACGGCCAAGAGACCCAGTACTTC
CASVRDGQETQYF
>TRBV5-6|.|15|TRBJ2-1|many
TGTGCCAGCAGCTTAGGGACACGGATCTACAATGAGCAGTTCTTC
CASSLGTRIYNEQFF
>TRBV9|TRBD2|14|TRBJ2-1|.
TGTGCCAGCAGCGTAATAGCGGGACCTAATGAGCAGTTCTTC
CASSVIAGPNEQFF
>TRBV27|TRBD1|16|TRBJ1-4|.
TGTGCCAGCAAACAGGGGGCCACTTCAACTAATGAAAAACTGTTTTTT
CASKQGATSTNEKLFF
>TRBV11-1|.|13|TRBJ1-1|many
TGTGCCAGCAGCTTCGGGGGTGGCGCTGAAGCTTTCTTT
CASSFGGGAEAFF
>TRBV20-1|TRBD2|15|TRBJ2-3|few
TGCAGTGCTAGAAGACTAGCGGGACTCACAGATACGCAGTATTTT
CSARRLAGLTDTQYF
>TRBV6-5|.|15|TRBJ1-4|many
TGTGCCAGCAGTTACTCAGACCCAACTAATGAAAAACTGTTTTTT
CASSYSDPTNEKLFF
>TRBV6-1|.|12|TRBJ1-2|many
TGTGCCAGCAGTGATCGCATCTATGGCTACACCTTC
CASSDRIYGYTF
>TRBV3-1|.|14|TRBJ2-3|.
TGTGCCAGCAGCCAAGATCATGCGGTCGATACGCAGTATTTT
CASSQDHAVDTQYF
>TRBV13|TRBD1|15|TRBJ2-7|.
TGTGCCAGCAGCTTAGAGTCAGGGGGCACTTACGAGCAGTACTTC
CASSLESGGTYEQYF
>TRBV10-3|.|15|TRBJ2-7|.
TGTGCCATCAGTGAGGAGAGACTAGGATCGGACGAGCAGTACTTC
CAISEERLGSDEQYF
>TRBV20-1|.|12|TRBJ2-5|.
TGCAGTGCCCGACAGCGAGAAGAGACCCAGTACTTC
CSARQREETQYF
>TRBV6-1|TRBD2|14|TRBJ2-2|.
TGTGCCAGCAGTACTAGCGGAATCACCGGGGAGCTGTTTTTT
CASSTSGITGELFF
>TRBV6-1|.|16|TRBJ1-4|once
TGTGCCAGCACCAGAGGGCAGGGGTCTACTAATGAAAAACTGTTTTTT
CASTRGQGSTNEKLFF
>TRBV6-1|.|15|TRBJ1-2|many
TGTGCCAGCAGTGCTCCCGATTCTTTCCGGGTAGGCTACACCTTC
CASSAPDSFRVGYTF
>TRBV9|.|15|TRBJ2-2|.
TGTGCCAGCAGCTTCTCCGGGGGCAGGGGAGGGGAGCTGTTTTTT
CASSFSGGRGGELFF
>TRBV20-1|.|12|TRBJ1-3|.
TGCAGTGTTGTCGGATCTGGAAACACCATATATTTT
CSVVGSGNTIYF
>TRBV20-1|.|14|TRBJ2-5|many
TGCAGTGCTAGAGCTGAGGCGATCTCTGAGACCCAGTACTTC
CSARAEAISETQYF
>TRBV6-2/TRBV6-3|.|13|TRBJ2-1|many
TGTGCCAGCAGTAGGACAGAGGCGAATGAGCAGTTCTTC
CASSRTEANEQFF
>TRBV10-3|.|14|TRBJ2-7|many
TGTGCCATCAGTGAAGGCGTCAGAAACTACGAGCAGTACTTC
CAISEGVRNYEQYF
>TRBV12-3/TRBV12-4|.|11|TRBJ2-1|once
TGTGCCAGCAACGTGAGCGATGAGCAGTTCTTC
CASNVSDEQFF
>TRBV2|.|14|TRBJ2-7|many
TGTGCCAGCAGGGAAACAGGTCCCTCCTACGAGCAGTACTTC
CASRETGPSYEQYF
>TRBV20-1|.|12|TRBJ2-5|many
TGCAGTGCTATCTCCAGCCAAGAGACCCAGTACTTC
CSAISSQETQYF
>TRBV7-3|TRBD1|15|TRBJ1-1|many
TGTGCCAGCAGCTTAGGCGGGACAGGGAACACTGAAGCTTTCTTT
CASSLGGTGNTEAFF
>TRBV7-6|.|13|TRBJ1-3|many
TGTGCCAGCAGCTTACCGACCGGAAACACCATATATTTT
CASSLPTGNTIYF
>TRBV5-6|TRBD2|17|TRBJ2-1|.
TGTGCCAGCAGCTTGGAACTAGCGGGAGAAGAGTACAATGAGCAGTTCTTC
CASSLELAGEEYNEQFF
>TRBV20-1|TRBD2|15|TRBJ2-1|few
TGCAGTGCGGGTTCTAGCGGGAGCTCCTACAATGAGCAGTTCTTC
CSAGSSGSSYNEQFF
>TRBV28|TRBD1|15|TRBJ1-5|many
TGTGCCAGCAGTTTAGGGGGACAGGGGGCTCAGCCCCAGCATTTT
CASSLGGQGAQPQHF
>TRBV13|TRBD1|16|TRBJ2-7|few
TGTGCCAGCAGCTTAAAGTGGGGACAGAACTCCTACGAGCAGTACTTC
CASSLKWGQNSYEQYF
>TRBV4-1|.|14|TRBJ1-1|.
TGCGCCAGCAGGCATCCGGCGGGGGACACTGAAGCTTTCTTT
CASRHPAGDTEAFF
>TRBV3-1|TRBD1|14|TRBJ1-2|.
TGTGCCAGCAGCTCTCTACAGGGGGGCCATGGCTACACCTTC
CASSSLQGGHGYTF
>TRBV29-1|TRBD1|13|TRBJ2-7|few
TGCAGCGTTGAAGGGGACAGAGACTACGAGCAGTACTTC
CSVEGDRDYEQYF
>TRBV5-1|TRBD1|15|TRBJ1-1|many
TGCGCCAGCAGCTTGGGGGACAGGCCCTACACTGAAGCTTTCTTT
CASSLGDRPYTEAFF
>TRBV12-3/TRBV12-4|.|14|TRBJ2-7|many
TGTGCCAGCAGTTTATTGGGTTCCTTCTACGAGCAGTACTTC
CASSLLGSFYEQYF
>TRBV12-3/TRBV12-4|.|14|TRBJ1-3|.
TGTGCCAGCAGGCCGGGACCTCCTGGAAACACCATATATTTT
CASRPGPPGNTIYF
>TRBV7-9|.|15|TRBJ2-3|few
TGTGCCAGCAGCCCCCCCCGGGAGCCGAGTAATACGCAGTATTTT
CASSPPREPSNTQYF
>TRBV7-9|TRBD1|16|TRBJ1-6|.
TGTGCCAGCAGCTGGACAGGACCAGAGAATAATTCACCCCTCCACTTT
CASSWTGPENNSPLHF
>TRBV25-1|.|14|TRBJ1-4|.
TGTGCCAGCAGTGAATCGGGACAATGGGAAAAACTGTTTTTT
CASSESGQWEKLFF
>TRBV20-1|.|12|TRBJ1-5|.
TGCAGTGCTAGAGATGGTACAGGGCCGCAGCATTTT
CSARDGTGPQHF
>TRBV18|.|14|TRBJ2-1|once
TGTGCCAGCTCTACCCTTGGAGGGTTCGATGAGCAGTTCTTC
CASSTLGGFDEQFF
>TRBV6-1|.|14|TRBJ1-2|.
TGTGCCAGCGGAAGGACAGCCTCTAACTATGGCTACACCTTC
CASGRTASNYGYTF